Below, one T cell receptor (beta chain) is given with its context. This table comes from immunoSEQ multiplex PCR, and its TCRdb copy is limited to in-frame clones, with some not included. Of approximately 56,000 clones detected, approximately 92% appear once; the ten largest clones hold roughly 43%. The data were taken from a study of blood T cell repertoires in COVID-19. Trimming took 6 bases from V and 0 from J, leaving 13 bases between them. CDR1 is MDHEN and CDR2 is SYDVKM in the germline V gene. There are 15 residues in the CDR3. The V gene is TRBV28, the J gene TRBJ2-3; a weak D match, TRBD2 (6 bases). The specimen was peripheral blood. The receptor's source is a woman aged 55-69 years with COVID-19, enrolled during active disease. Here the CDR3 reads CASRSSVASTDTQYF. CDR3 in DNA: TGTGCCAGCAGGTCTAGCGTTGCTAGCACAGATACGCAGTATTTT.